This TCR beta chain appears in the sequencing data of a study of identical twins. MiXCR was run by TCRdb on the 5' RACE reads, yielding one entry per CDR3 protein. Seen here are around 550,000 distinct CDR3 sequences, approximately 16% observed once, and the top ten hold 0.44%. Germline values: CDR1 ENHRY, CDR2 SYGVKD. CDR3 length: 14 amino acids. V was cut by 3 bases and J by 4 bases, with 10 bases left in between. These same records also appear under a second study, on yellow fever vaccine responses in identical twins.

Material: CD4+ T cells sorted from blood. This receptor was identified in a young woman in good health. The gene calls are TRBV10-3 and TRBJ1-5; D is possibly TRBD1 (5 bases). CDR3 sequence reads: CAISDGARNQPQHF. In DNA form, the CDR3 reads TGTGCCATCAGTGACGGGGCTCGGAATCAGCCCCAGCATTTT.